These 21 T cell receptor beta chains were sequenced from one sample in a study of T cells in Graves' hyperthyroidism and ophthalmopathy. Amplified TCR beta CDR3 regions derived from RNA transcripts. Initially, a first-round RT-PCR of the TCR CDR3 employed the HTBI primer set. MiXCR, run by TCRdb on the multiplex PCR reads, gives a single entry per CDR3 protein. The sample gives around 540,000 distinct CDR3 sequences, around 15% of which show up once; around 28% is in the top ten. Material: blood. The receptors come from a woman aged 30 to 39 with Graves' ophthalmopathy.

The sample holds many counts of this clonotype. The chain links TRBV2 to TRBJ2-3; TRBD2 matches 16 bases. Trimming at V came to 3 bases and at J to 4 bases, leaving 4 bases not matched to a gene. Germline V CDR1 and CDR2: SNHLY, FYNNEI. The CDR3 length is 17 residues. The chain's CDR3 is CASSDLGTSGRADTQYF. CDR3 sequence (DNA): TGTGCCAGCAGTGATCTCGGGACTAGCGGGAGGGCAGATACGCAGTATTTT.

In this sample, this clonotype turned up many times. The gene calls are TRBV12-3 or TRBV12-4 and TRBJ2-2, with D perhaps TRBD2 (6 bases). The CDR3 totals 15 residues. The germline V and J ends were trimmed by 0 bases and 8 bases, with 13 bases remaining between them. CDR3 in amino acids: CASSLASAGYGELFF. CDR3 in DNA: TGTGCCAGCAGTTTAGCGTCTGCGGGATATGGGGAGCTGTTTTTT.

This rearrangement joins TRBV20-1 to TRBJ2-2; 12 bases map to TRBD2. Germline CDR1 DFQATT, CDR2 SNEGSKA (reference sequence). V shed 5 bases and J 2 bases; nucleotides not matched to a gene: 3. The CDR3 contains 15 residues. DNA of the CDR3: TGCAGTGCTTCCGGACTAGCGGGAAACACCGGGGAGCTGTTTTTT. Encoded protein: CSASGLAGNTGELFF.

This clonotype was seen just once. V usage is TRBV20-1 and J usage is TRBJ2-3; 10 bases are a match to TRBD2. The CDR3 extends over 15 amino acids. V lost 3 bases and J lost 3; bases outside the gene matches: 6. The germline V gene encodes CDR1 DFQATT and CDR2 SNEGSKA (reference sequence). The CDR3 spells CSASIATSGTDTQYF. The CDR3 DNA reads as TGCAGTGCTAGCATCGCGACTAGCGGGACAGATACGCAGTATTTT.

This chain joins TRBV2 and TRBJ2-4; maybe TRBD2 (6 bases). The V end lost 8 bases, the J end lost 0 bases, and 8 bases lay between the germline ends. The CDR3 has 13 amino acids. Germline V lookup: CDR1 SNHLY, CDR2 FYNNEI. This CDR3 is CASLGLAKNIQYF. The CDR3 nucleotides are TGTGCCAGCCTGGGACTAGCCAAAAACATTCAGTACTTC.

This clonotype has a count of ten or more. The V gene is TRBV18, the J gene TRBJ1-5; weak D call: TRBD1 (5 bases). CDR3 length: 12 amino acids. Trimming removed 8 bases at V and 5 bases at J, with 10 bases between. CDR1 is KGHSH and CDR2 is LQKENI in the germline V gene. DNA of the CDR3: TGTGCCAGCGCTGAGGGGTATCAGCCCCAGCATTTT. Translation: CASAEGYQPQHF.

The rearrangement uses TRBV19 and TRBJ2-7; 11 bases are a match to TRBD1. V lost 2 bases to trimming and J lost 6 bases; unmatched junction nucleotides: 9. The CDR3 runs to 16 residues. Per the germline V gene, CDR1 is LNHDA and CDR2 is SQIVND (reference sequence). CDR3 bases: TGTGCCAGTAGTATAACCACGGACAGGGGGCTTGTCGAGCAGTACTTC. It encodes CASSITTDRGLVEQYF.

This sequence joins TRBV27 and TRBJ2-7; 11 bases line up with TRBD2. Germline CDR1 and CDR2: MNHEY and SMNVEV (reference sequence). V shed 6 bases, J shed 2 bases, and the junction held 3 bases outside the gene matches. This CDR3 is built from 14 residues. The CDR3 nucleotides are TGTGCCAGCAGGGGACTAGCGGAGACCTACGAGCAGTACTTC. Translation: CASRGLAETYEQYF.

Many counts were recorded for this clonotype. V usage is TRBV11-3 and J usage is TRBJ2-7; 13 bases map to TRBD2. Unmatched junction bases numbered 24, after V lost 4 bases and J lost 9 bases. CDR1 and CDR2 (germline): SGHNT, YENEEA. This CDR3 has 20 residues. CDR3 protein: CASSSPARPTSGRALWLQYF. As DNA, the CDR3 is TGTGCCAGCAGCTCCCCAGCCCGCCCTACTAGCGGGAGGGCCCTTTGGTTGCAGTACTTC.

The table lists this clonotype with a few counts. This chain links TRBV20-1 with TRBJ1-1; no definite D call. The CDR3 extends over 15 amino acids. Germline V lookup: CDR1 DFQATT, CDR2 SNEGSKA (reference sequence). Trimming removed 7 bases at V and 3 bases at J, with 21 bases between. The CDR3 reads CSGNSGFTEYTEAFF. CDR3 DNA sequence: TGCAGTGGCAACTCGGGTTTTACGGAGTACACTGAAGCTTTCTTT.

This clonotype was observed a few times. The chain uses TRBV2 and TRBJ2-1, with D unclear. Trimming left V 0 bases short and J 6 bases short, with 15 bases between. The CDR3 is 16 residues long. Germline assignment: CDR1 SNHLY and CDR2 FYNNEI. The CDR3 bases are TGTGCCAGCAGTGAAGCTCCGGGCCCTTCGACCAATGAGCAGTTCTTC. This gives the protein CASSEAPGPSTNEQFF.

The V and J genes are TRBV10-3 and TRBJ1-6; 11 bases agree with TRBD1. The CDR3 has 15 residues. Germline lookup yields CDR1 ENHRY and CDR2 SYGVKD. J gave up 6 bases and V 3 bases, and 1 base lay outside the gene matches. CDR3 DNA: TGTGCCATCAGTGAAGGGACAGGGGGTAATTCACCCCTCCACTTT. Amino acids: CAISEGTGGNSPLHF.

This clonotype has only one observation. The rearrangement uses TRBV24-1 and TRBJ2-3, with TRBD1 matching over 12 bases. Germline CDR1 and CDR2: KGHDR and SFDVKD. The CDR3 loop spans 18 amino acids. V trimming: 0 bases; J trimming: 1 base; junction bases outside the gene matches: 4. The CDR3 loop is CATSDLGTGGFGTDTQYF. CDR3 nucleotide sequence: TGTGCCACCAGTGATTTGGGGACAGGGGGCTTCGGCACAGATACGCAGTATTTT.

Details on this clonotype: Its ends do not fully match the called genes, so a read error is possible. The chain uses TRBV7-2 and TRBJ2-3; D may be TRBD1 (6 bases). The CDR3 is 16 amino acids. Germline CDR1 is SGHTA and CDR2 is FQGNSA. The CDR3 DNA sequence: TGTGCCGGCAGCTCCGACAGGCGGTCTAGCACAGATACGCAGTATTTT. This codes for CAGSSDRRSSTDTQYF.

V usage is TRBV4-2 and J usage is TRBJ2-5; D not certain. The CDR3 consists of 16 residues. The germline gives CDR1 LGHNA, CDR2 YNFKEQ. V lost 0 bases and J 6 bases, leaving 17 bases between the germline ends. CDR3 sequence: CASSQEEGDTLQTQYF. CDR3 sequence (DNA): TGTGCCAGCAGCCAAGAGGAAGGTGACACTTTGCAGACCCAGTACTTC.

At least ten counts were recorded for this clonotype. The chain links TRBV30 to TRBJ1-4, with a possible D match to TRBD1 (5 bases). Looked up from germline, CDR1 is GTSNPN and CDR2 is SVGIG (reference sequence). CDR3 length equals 12 residues. Trimming cost V 2 bases and J 14 bases, with 15 bases left between them. CDR3 in amino acids: CAWSMTAGTLFF. The CDR3 nucleotides read TGTGCCTGGAGTATGACAGCCGGAACTCTGTTTTTT. The variable domain in full, completed from reference TRBV30 and TRBJ1-4, reads SQTIHQWPATLVQPVGSPLSLECTVEGTSNPNLYWYRQAAGRGLQLLFYSVGIGQISSEVPQNLSASRPQDRQFILSSKKLLLSDSGFYLCAWSMTAGTLFFGSGTQLSVL.

This clonotype appeared many times. This chain links TRBV30 with TRBJ2-4; 9 bases are a match to TRBD2. Trimming cost V 1 base and J 6 bases; bases outside gene matches: 7. CDR1 GTSNPN and CDR2 SVGIG come from the germline V gene (reference sequence). The CDR3 spans 15 residues. The CDR3, as DNA: TGTGCCTGGAGTGGTCCCCTAGCGGGAAGAAACATTCAGTACTTC. Residues: CAWSGPLAGRNIQYF.

This clonotype was recorded many times. CDR3 DNA: TGTGCCAGCTGCTGGTTAGGGGGCGGGGAGACCCAGTACTTC. Its translation: CASCWLGGGETQYF. The J gene is TRBJ2-5, the V gene TRBV7-2, with 7 bases that match TRBD1. The CDR3 has 14 amino acids. Germline V CDR1 and CDR2: SGHTA, FQGNSA. Trimming took 8 bases from V and 5 from J; bases not matched to a gene: 11.

This clonotype was recorded at least ten times. This chain connects TRBV10-3 to TRBJ2-5; D is perhaps TRBD1 (5 bases). From germline, CDR1 is ENHRY and CDR2 SYGVKD. The CDR3 runs to 13 residues. Trimming shortened V by 6 bases and J by 2 bases, and 10 bases separated the two germline ends. The chain's CDR3 is CAIRGPQQETQYF. The DNA for the CDR3 is TGTGCCATCAGGGGGCCACAGCAAGAGACCCAGTACTTC.

This clonotype was counted a few times. The gene calls are TRBV25-1 and TRBJ1-3; a possible D gene is TRBD1 (6 bases). This CDR3 has 19 residues. Per the germline V gene, CDR1 is MGHDK and CDR2 is SYGVNS. Trimming removed 1 base at V and 1 base at J, with 20 bases between. In nucleotides, the CDR3 is TGTGCCAGCAGTGAATTTCAGGGGCCCAGCTCCCTTTCTGGAAACACCATATATTTT. Protein: CASSEFQGPSSLSGNTIYF.

The J gene is TRBJ2-1, the V gene TRBV7-9; D unclear. CDR3 size: 11 residues. Trimming left V 6 bases short and J 7 bases short, with 7 bases between. Germline CDR1 and CDR2: SEHNR and FQNEAQ (reference sequence). CDR3 DNA: TGTGCCAGCAGTGGGCAGAATGAGCAGTTCTTC. It codes for CASSGQNEQFF.